These 30 T cell receptor beta chains originate from one sample sequenced in a study of T cell repertoires in cytomegalovirus infection. TCRdb analysed the reads with MiXCR anew, one entry per CDR3 protein. The sample yields 400,000 to 550,000 distinct CDR3 sequences, 11% seen once. Sample: PBMCs. Receptors originate from a human donor in good health (CMV status not recorded). Some clones in this sample may be carry-over from other donors' samples.

This clonotype was recorded many times. This chain uses TRBV11-3 with TRBJ2-3, with a possible D match to TRBD1 (5 bases). This CDR3 has 14 residues. Germline-derived CDR1 and CDR2 are SGHNT and YENEEA. Deletions cut 3 bases from V and 2 bases from J, with 9 bases between. The CDR3 protein is CASSFTGATDTQYF. For the CDR3, the DNA is TGTGCCAGCAGCTTCACAGGTGCCACAGATACGCAGTATTTT.

This clonotype was seen ten or more times. V usage is TRBV7-9 and J usage is TRBJ1-4, with D uncertain. V lost 1 base, J lost 8 bases, and 11 bases lay in between. The germline V gene has CDR1 SEHNR and CDR2 FQNEAQ (reference sequence). The CDR3 is 14 residues long. This chain's CDR3 is CASSLDGFGEKLFF. In DNA form, the CDR3 reads TGTGCCAGCAGCTTAGACGGGTTTGGGGAAAAACTGTTTTTT.

Only a few counts were recorded for this clonotype. V and J are TRBV5-4 and TRBJ1-5; tentatively, D is TRBD1 (6 bases). CDR1 is SGHNT and CDR2 is YYREEE in the germline V gene (reference sequence). The V gene lost 4 bases and the J gene lost 7 bases, with 15 bases spanning the gap. The CDR3 consists of 14 residues. In nucleotides, the CDR3 is TGTGCCAGCAGCCTGACAGGATCGGGGCAGCCCCAGCATTTT. It yields the protein CASSLTGSGQPQHF.

There are many counts of this clonotype. The CDR3 sequence is CASSYSINGNEQFF. As DNA, the CDR3 is TGTGCCAGCAGTTACTCGATCAACGGCAATGAGCAGTTCTTC. The rearrangement joins TRBV6-5 to TRBJ2-1; unclear D gene. Germline CDR1 MNHEY, CDR2 SVGAGI. The germline V and J ends were trimmed by 0 bases and 6 bases, with 9 bases remaining between them. CDR3 length: 14 residues.

This clonotype was observed at least ten times. As DNA, the CDR3 is TGTGCCAGCAGTTTGGACAGGGGGGTCTATGGCTACACCTTC. Its translation: CASSLDRGVYGYTF. The chain uses TRBV12-3 or TRBV12-4 and TRBJ1-2; TRBD1 aligns across 10 bases. V was clipped by 3 bases and J by 4 bases; unmatched bases: 2. The CDR3 sequence is 14 residues long.

This clonotype was counted many times. The chain couples TRBV10-3 to TRBJ2-6; 7 bases agree with TRBD1. The CDR3 is made up of 17 amino acids. Germline V lookup: CDR1 ENHRY, CDR2 SYGVKD. The V gene end was trimmed by 6 bases and the J gene end by 0 bases; junction bases not matched to a gene: 8. The CDR3, as DNA: TGTGCCATCAGCCCCCGGGACAGCATCTCTGGGGCCAACGTCCTGACTTTC. Translating it yields CAISPRDSISGANVLTF.

This clonotype was seen at least ten times. The chain joins TRBV2 to TRBJ1-1; weak D call: TRBD1 (6 bases). The V end was cut by 3 bases, the J end by 1 base, with 12 bases between. Germline V CDR1 and CDR2: SNHLY, FYNNEI. The CDR3 sequence is 15 residues long. The CDR3 sequence: CASSDQGTGNTEAFF. The CDR3 nucleotides are TGTGCCAGCAGTGACCAGGGGACGGGGAACACTGAAGCTTTCTTT.

This clonotype was seen a few times. This chain connects TRBV6-6 to TRBJ2-1; 8 positions agree with TRBD2. Germline V CDR1 and CDR2: MNHNY, SVGAGI (reference sequence). CDR3 length equals 15 residues. The CDR3: CASGGRKSSYNEQFF. DNA for the CDR3: TGTGCTTCTGGCGGGAGGAAAAGCTCCTACAATGAGCAGTTCTTC.

This rearrangement joins TRBV2 to TRBJ2-1; 10 positions agree with TRBD2. The CDR3 contains 15 residues. Per germline, CDR1 SNHLY and CDR2 FYNNEI. The V segment lost 7 bases and the J segment 2 bases; nucleotides outside the gene matches: 5. For the CDR3, the DNA is TGTGCCAGCAAAGAGCGGGAGGGTGCCTACAATGAGCAGTTCTTC. Its protein product is CASKEREGAYNEQFF.

This clonotype was counted a few times. This chain connects TRBV7-6 to TRBJ1-2, with a possible D match to TRBD1 (5 bases). The V gene lost 2 bases and the J gene lost 4 bases, with 14 bases spanning the gap. Germline loops: CDR1 SGHVS, CDR2 FNYEAQ. This CDR3 contains 15 residues. CDR3 in amino acids: CASSLMSGSGYGYTF. Written as DNA, the CDR3 is TGTGCCAGCAGCTTAATGTCAGGGAGTGGCTATGGCTACACCTTC.

This clonotype was observed many times. The chain carries TRBV15 and TRBJ1-2, with 11 bases identical to TRBD1. Germline CDR1 LNHNV, CDR2 YYDKDF (reference sequence). Unmatched junction bases numbered 4, after V lost 3 bases and J lost 4 bases. The CDR3 spans 15 residues. CDR3 in amino acids: CATSRTGTGGYGYTF. Written as DNA, the CDR3 is TGTGCCACCAGCAGGACCGGGACAGGGGGCTATGGCTACACCTTC. The whole variable domain, filled in from reference TRBV15 and TRBJ1-2, reads DAMVIQNPRYQVTQFGKPVTLSCSQTLNHNVMYWYQQKSSQAPKLLFHYYDKDFNNEADTPDNFQSRRPNTSFCFLDIRSPGLGDTAMYLCATSRTGTGGYGYTFGSGTRLTVV.

This clonotype was observed once. One base away lies a much larger clone, so this may be a sequencing read error. The chain carries TRBV4-1 and TRBJ2-7, with TRBD2 as a possible D gene (5 bases). The CDR3 is 15 amino acids. Germline V gene lookup returns CDR1 MGHRA and CDR2 YSYEKL. Trimming took off 1 base at V and 3 bases at J, with 13 bases between the two ends. In DNA form, the CDR3 reads TGCGCCAGCAGCCAAGCGAGGGTACCCAGCTACGAGCAGTACTTC. Its protein is CASSQARVPSYEQYF.

This clonotype turned up a few times. This chain uses TRBV29-1 with TRBJ2-4, with D maybe TRBD1 (5 bases). Per the germline V gene, CDR1 is SQVTM and CDR2 is ANQGSEA. The CDR3 is made up of 12 amino acids. The V end was cut by 3 bases, the J end by 8 bases, with 11 bases between. As DNA, the CDR3 is TGCAGCGTTGATGGGGAAGGGGACATTCAGTACTTC. It is translated as CSVDGEGDIQYF.

This clonotype was detected many times. The chain uses TRBV7-9 and TRBJ1-3, with a possible D match to TRBD1 (5 bases). Germline lookup yields CDR1 SEHNR and CDR2 FQNEAQ (reference sequence). With 5 bases removed from V and 4 bases from J, the gap between germline ends came to 15 bases. The CDR3 runs to 15 residues. The CDR3 here is CASSRVGVLGNTIYF. CDR3 DNA: TGTGCCAGCAGCCGAGTGGGGGTGTTAGGAAACACCATATATTTT.

This clonotype was observed many times. The gene calls are TRBV20-1 and TRBJ1-4; D is undetermined. CDR3 length: 14 amino acids. V lost 3 bases to trimming and J lost 8 bases, with 16 bases between them. The germline V gene has CDR1 DFQATT and CDR2 SNEGSKA (reference sequence). CDR3: CSARIHRVDEKLFF. The CDR3 DNA is TGCAGTGCTAGGATACACCGGGTAGACGAAAAACTGTTTTTT.

The chain joins TRBV6-5 to TRBJ1-5, with D tentatively TRBD1 (6 bases). V lost 4 bases to trimming and J lost 3 bases, with 10 bases between them. This CDR3 has 14 residues. CDR1 and CDR2 from the germline V gene are MNHEY and SVGAGI. For the CDR3, the DNA is TGTGCCAGCAGTTTCAGGGGACTCAATCAGCCCCAGCATTTT. Protein: CASSFRGLNQPQHF.

This clonotype was found many times. This sequence joins TRBV28 and TRBJ2-1, with D possibly being TRBD1 (5 bases). Looked up from germline, CDR1 is MDHEN and CDR2 is SYDVKM. The CDR3 runs 14 residues. V lost 6 bases to trimming and J lost 5 bases, with 14 bases between them. The CDR3 DNA sequence: TGTGCCAGCAGCGAGAGGAACAGGAACAATGAGCAGTTCTTC. Translating it yields CASSERNRNNEQFF.

This clonotype has a count of ten or more. The chain has TRBV7-8 and TRBJ1-1; the match to TRBD1 covers 8 bases. Germline loops: CDR1 SGHVS, CDR2 FQNEAQ. The CDR3 runs 15 residues. The V gene end was trimmed by 7 bases and the J gene end by 5 bases; junction bases not matched to a gene: 12. The CDR3 DNA follows: TGTGCCAGCACCTTCGTCCAGGGGGCGAGTACTGAAGCTTTCTTT. Residues: CASTFVQGASTEAFF.

A few counts support this clonotype. The chain links TRBV5-4 to TRBJ2-5, with D tentatively TRBD1 (8 bases). From germline, CDR1 is SGHNT and CDR2 YYREEE (reference sequence). The CDR3 loop spans 11 amino acids. The V end lost 9 bases, the J end lost 7 bases, and 13 bases lay between the germline ends. CDR3 amino acids: CATDREGTQYF. The DNA for the CDR3 is TGTGCCACGGACAGGGAGGGGACCCAGTACTTC.

This clonotype was seen a handful of times. J is TRBJ2-7 and V is TRBV2; 9 bases line up with TRBD2. The CDR3 consists of 12 residues. Unmatched junction bases numbered 1, after V lost 7 bases and J lost 3 bases. From germline, CDR1 is SNHLY and CDR2 FYNNEI. This chain's CDR3 is CASKAGGYEQYF. In DNA, the CDR3 is TGTGCCAGCAAAGCGGGAGGCTACGAGCAGTACTTC.

This clonotype was recorded at least ten times. The V call is TRBV4-1, the J call TRBJ1-1, with 10 bases fitting TRBD1. V shed 6 bases and J 7 bases; nucleotides not matched to a gene: 5. CDR1 is MGHRA, CDR2 YSYEKL, per germline. The CDR3 totals 13 residues. The CDR3 reads CASSLGQGDEAFF. The DNA for the CDR3 is TGCGCCAGCAGTTTAGGACAGGGGGATGAAGCTTTCTTT.

This clonotype was recorded many times. V gene TRBV10-2 combines with J gene TRBJ2-1; the D is unclear. CDR3 length equals 13 residues. CDR1 WSHSY and CDR2 SAAADI come from the germline V gene. The V gene lost 3 bases and the J gene lost 7 bases, with 10 bases spanning the gap. The CDR3 DNA reads as TGCGCCAGCAGTGACCCGACCCATAATGAGCAGTTCTTC. As protein: CASSDPTHNEQFF.

This chain uses TRBV29-1 with TRBJ1-3; 7 nucleotides match TRBD1. V was pared by 7 bases and J by 0 bases, with 9 bases of the junction left unmatched. Germline V gene data show CDR1 as SQVTM and CDR2 as ANQGSEA. The CDR3 consists of 15 residues. The CDR3 DNA reads TGCAGCGCCTGGACAGGATCCCTCTCTGGAAACACCATATATTTT. It encodes CSAWTGSLSGNTIYF. The complete variable domain, with remaining parts taken from reference TRBV29-1 and TRBJ1-3, reads SAVISQKPSRDICQRGTSLTIQCQVDSQVTMMFWYRQQPGQSLTLIATANQGSEATYESGFVIDKFPISRPNLTFSTLTVSNMSPEDSSIYLCSAWTGSLSGNTIYFGEGSWLTVV.

This clonotype showed up just a few times. The chain recombines TRBV7-9 with TRBJ2-5; 8 positions match TRBD1. Germline trimming cut 5 bases from V and 3 bases from J; bases unmatched to any gene: 8. The CDR3 is 15 residues long. Germline V gene lookup returns CDR1 SEHNR and CDR2 FQNEAQ (reference sequence). CDR3 sequence: CASSPIGQGEETQYF. CDR3 in DNA: TGTGCCAGCAGCCCTATTGGACAGGGAGAAGAGACCCAGTACTTC.

This clonotype was seen at least ten times. This chain joins TRBV5-1 and TRBJ2-5; tentatively, D is TRBD1 or TRBD2 (7 bases each). The V gene lost 4 bases and the J gene lost 5 bases, with 15 bases spanning the gap. The CDR3 loop spans 14 amino acids. From germline, CDR1 is SGHRS and CDR2 YFSETQ. CDR3 bases: TGCGCCAGCAGCCAGGGGGGGACGTTGGAGACCCAGTACTTC. Encoded protein: CASSQGGTLETQYF. Together with reference TRBV5-1 and TRBJ2-5, the CDR3 gives the full variable domain: KAGVTQTPRYLIKTRGQQVTLSCSPISGHRSVSWYQQTPGQGLQFLFEYFSETQRNKGNFPGRFSGRQFSNSRSEMNVSTLELGDSALYLCASSQGGTLETQYFGPGTRLLVL.

In this sample, this clonotype turned up many times. This chain connects TRBV7-2 to TRBJ2-1, with 9 bases that match TRBD2. Trimming took 3 bases from V and 0 from J; bases not matched to a gene: 0. The CDR3 is 15 amino acids. Germline V lookup: CDR1 SGHTA, CDR2 FQGNSA. The CDR3 reads CASSFSGSSYNEQFF. For the CDR3, the DNA is TGTGCCAGCAGCTTTAGCGGGAGCTCCTACAATGAGCAGTTCTTC.

V is TRBV20-1 and J is TRBJ1-2; D remains ambiguous. The CDR3 has 14 amino acids. Germline V lookup: CDR1 DFQATT, CDR2 SNEGSKA (reference sequence). The V and J ends lost 0 bases and 8 bases respectively, with 16 bases between them. CDR3: CSARDPDRLRGYTF. The CDR3 DNA sequence: TGCAGTGCTAGAGATCCCGACCGCTTAAGAGGCTACACCTTC.

This clonotype was detected ten times or more. The chain has TRBV28 and TRBJ1-2; tentative D call: TRBD1 (6 bases). Trimming cost V 6 bases and J 8 bases, with 10 bases left between them. This CDR3 is 11 amino acids long. Germline V CDR1 and CDR2: MDHEN, SYDVKM. The CDR3 nucleotides read TGTGCCAGCAGAACAGGGACGGGCTACACCTTC. This gives the protein CASRTGTGYTF.

This clonotype was seen a few times. As DNA, the CDR3 is TGTGCCAGCAGCATTAAGCTCCAGTGGGACACTGAAGCTTTCTTT. Its protein is CASSIKLQWDTEAFF. This chain uses TRBV5-6 with TRBJ1-1; D call uncertain. Trimming left V 4 bases short and J 3 bases short, with 16 bases between. From germline, CDR1 is SGHDT and CDR2 YYEEEE. CDR3 length: 15 amino acids.

This clonotype has a count of ten or more. J is TRBJ2-3 and V is TRBV15, with no clear D. CDR1 and CDR2 (germline): LNHNV, YYDKDF (reference sequence). Between the trimmed V and J ends, which lost 1 base and 4 bases, there was a span of 12 bases. The CDR3 loop spans 15 amino acids. As DNA, the CDR3 is TGTGCCACCAGCAGAGGCGGCGCACGTTCAGATACGCAGTATTTT. This gives the protein CATSRGGARSDTQYF.